This T cell receptor beta chain was sequenced for a study of blood T cell repertoires in COVID-19. On the study more broadly: Some COVID-19 samples were acute and others convalescent; all came from the United States, Italy and Spain. Sources were T cells, B-cell-depleted T cells, or PBMCs; the material itself was cDNA or gDNA.

Germline CDR1 MNHNS, CDR2 SASEGT. The CDR3 length is 15 residues. This clone has just one count. The junction shows a germline mismatch at one end, possibly a read error. As handled by the study authors: The assay estimated nucleated cells by amplifying reference gene primers. The method was immunoSEQ multiplex PCR; TCRdb's version includes in-frame clones alone and lacks a portion of them. D and trimming come from the DNA, and the V and J calls and clone size come from that table. The sample lists about 160,000 clones, 80% occurring once. Participants came from some 23 US areas, aged roughly 18 to 89 years.

The chain couples TRBV6-1 to TRBJ1-5, with D perhaps TRBD1 (5 bases). Sequencing was carried out using PBMCs or T cells enriched from blood (not recorded which). The TCR sequence derives from a woman aged 60-70 years who had recovered from COVID-19. In DNA form, the CDR3 reads TGTGCCAGCAGAGAAGGGACTATTAGCAATCAGCCCCAGCATTTT. This gives the protein CASREGTISNQPQHF.